This passage covers 14 T cell receptor beta chains from one sample sequenced in a study of sequential checkpoint blockade in melanoma. Measured with immunoSEQ multiplex PCR; TCRdb has only the in-frame clones, and not every one. Among 7,500 to 9,500 clones listed, about a quarter were seen once. Treatment noted: randomized to nivolumab then ipilimumab (arm A) or the reverse (arm B). The sequencing here drew on tumor tissue (inferred from file names), taken from a patient given nivolumab and ipilimumab in sequence. The receptors originated from a human donor with melanoma.

This clone has just a few counts. This chain links TRBV28 with TRBJ2-3, with 12 bases that match TRBD2. The V gene's germline CDR1 is MDHEN and CDR2 SYDVKM. The junction had 8 bases not matched to a gene; V was cut back by 6 bases and J by 4 bases. This CDR3 has 16 residues. Here the CDR3 DNA reads TGTGCCAGCAGCTCTAGACTAGCGGGAGTCCCAGATACGCAGTATTTT. Translating it yields CASSSRLAGVPDTQYF.

There are a few counts of this clone. J is TRBJ1-1 and V is TRBV11-3, with 7 bases that match TRBD1. V gave up 4 bases and J gave up 2 bases; unmatched junction bases: 4. Germline V gives CDR1 SGHNT, CDR2 YENEEA. The CDR3 length is 14 residues. CDR3 loop: CASSWGQKNTEAFF. In DNA, the CDR3 is TGTGCCAGCAGCTGGGGACAGAAAAACACTGAAGCTTTCTTT.

This chain joins TRBV9 and TRBJ2-1, with unresolved D. Trimming took off 0 bases at V and 15 bases at J, with 19 bases between the two ends. Germline-derived CDR1 and CDR2 are SGDLS and YYNGEE. The CDR3 is 14 residues long. CDR3 protein: CASSVGISGGHVFF. As DNA, the CDR3 is TGTGCCAGCAGCGTAGGTATCAGTGGCGGTCATGTGTTCTTC.

This clone was seen ten or more times. CDR3 loop: CASSLGPQRVTDTQYF. In nucleotides, the CDR3 is TGTGCCAGCAGCTTGGGCCCCCAGCGCGTCACAGATACGCAGTATTTT. The chain couples TRBV11-3 to TRBJ2-3; D is uncertain. V lost 3 bases and J 2 bases, leaving 15 bases between the germline ends. The CDR3 is made up of 16 amino acids. Germline V lookup: CDR1 SGHNT, CDR2 YENEEA.

The chain couples TRBV6-8 to TRBJ2-1, with D perhaps TRBD2 (5 bases). V was clipped by 5 bases and J by 4 bases, with 15 bases between them. The CDR3 sequence is 15 residues long. Germline V gives CDR1 MNHGY, CDR2 SAAAGT. This CDR3 reads CASSPWAGEYNEQFF. In nucleotides, the CDR3 is TGTGCCAGCAGTCCCTGGGCCGGGGAATACAATGAGCAGTTCTTC.

This clone was seen many times. The gene calls are TRBV11-3 and TRBJ2-5; 11 nucleotides line up with TRBD2. V was pared by 5 bases and J by 3 bases, with 2 bases of the junction left unmatched. The CDR3 is 14 amino acids. The germline CDR1 and CDR2 sequences are SGHNT and YENEEA. CDR3 DNA sequence: TGTGCCAGCAGCCTGGGACTAGCGGAAGAGACCCAGTACTTC. It yields the protein CASSLGLAEETQYF.

The sample holds a few counts of this clone. This chain links TRBV28 with TRBJ2-1; no definite D call. CDR1 and CDR2 (germline): MDHEN, SYDVKM. This CDR3 comprises 13 residues. V lost 2 bases and J 7 bases, leaving 9 bases between the germline ends. The DNA for the CDR3 is TGTGCCAGCAGTTTAGCCCCCGGAAATGAGCAGTTCTTC. Protein sequence: CASSLAPGNEQFF. Drawing the rest from reference TRBV28 and TRBJ2-1, the complete variable domain is DVKVTQSSRYLVKRTGEKVFLECVQDMDHENMFWYRQDPGLGLRLIYFSYDVKMKEKGDIPEGYSVSREKKERFSLILESASTNQTSMYLCASSLAPGNEQFFGPGTRLTVL.

A few counts support this clone. The V gene is TRBV9, the J gene TRBJ2-2, with D hard to call. The CDR3 totals 15 residues. Trimming left V 7 bases short and J 4 bases short, with 17 bases between. CDR1 is SGDLS and CDR2 is YYNGEE in the germline V gene. The CDR3, as DNA: TGTGCCAGCGGCCGGGCCGTCACTTTCACCGGGGAGCTGTTTTTT. Its translation: CASGRAVTFTGELFF.

This chain uses TRBV28 with TRBJ1-4, with D unresolved. Per the germline V gene, CDR1 is MDHEN and CDR2 is SYDVKM. V dropped 3 bases and J dropped 0 bases, with 8 bases sitting between them. CDR3 length equals 15 residues. The CDR3 sequence is CASSFVGATNEKLFF. In DNA, the CDR3 is TGTGCCAGCAGTTTCGTTGGTGCAACTAATGAAAAACTGTTTTTT.

This clone has just a few counts. The chain carries TRBV6-8 and TRBJ2-7, with 7 positions matching TRBD2. Germline assignment: CDR1 MNHGY and CDR2 SAAAGT. The junction had 9 bases not matched to a gene; V was cut back by 4 bases and J by 3 bases. This CDR3 is 15 amino acids long. CDR3 amino acids: CASSSRTRINYEQYF. The CDR3 DNA follows: TGTGCCAGCAGTTCGAGGACTAGGATCAACTACGAGCAGTACTTC.

This clone was detected a few times. The chain recombines TRBV6-8 with TRBJ2-6; no definite D call. With 2 bases removed from V and 4 bases from J, the gap between germline ends came to 9 bases. CDR3 length: 15 residues. CDR1 and CDR2 from the germline V gene are MNHGY and SAAAGT. The DNA for the CDR3 is TGTGCCAGCAGTTACAGCCGCTTCGGGGCCAACGTCCTGACTTTC. Amino acid sequence: CASSYSRFGANVLTF.

V usage is TRBV6-8 and J usage is TRBJ2-3, with 14 bases that match TRBD2. The ends lost 4 bases at V and 6 bases at J; junction bases unmatched: 6. Germline CDR1 reads MNHGY; CDR2 reads SAAAGT. CDR3 length: 16 amino acids. The CDR3 DNA sequence: TGTGCCAGCAGTTGGGGACTAGCGGGAGTTGGGGATACGCAGTATTTT. It codes for CASSWGLAGVGDTQYF.

The table lists this clone with a few counts. The V call is TRBV2, the J call TRBJ1-2; D remains ambiguous. Germline assignment: CDR1 SNHLY and CDR2 FYNNEI. This CDR3 is built from 13 residues. Trimming took off 10 bases at V and 8 bases at J, with 20 bases between the two ends. DNA of the CDR3: TGTGCCACTATCACCGGGCCCCAAAGGGGCTACACCTTC. As protein: CATITGPQRGYTF.

The chain combines TRBV25-1 with TRBJ2-7, with D perhaps TRBD2 (5 bases). Germline V gives CDR1 MGHDK, CDR2 SYGVNS. The germline V and J ends were trimmed by 4 bases and 6 bases, with 13 bases remaining between them. This CDR3 is built from 13 residues. CDR3 sequence: CASSAPEGSEQYF. For the CDR3, the DNA is TGTGCCAGCAGTGCTCCCGAAGGGAGCGAGCAGTACTTC.